Each of the 22 T cell receptor beta chains below was sequenced from the same sample in a study of T and B cells in COVID-19 patients. BIOMED2 TRB-A/B primer pools were used in multiplex TRB PCR. TCRdb redid the calling of the multiplex PCR reads with MiXCR, one entry per CDR3 protein. The sample records approximately 13,000 distinct CDR3 sequences, less than 35% being singletons. From blood, about 240-550 ng of genomic DNA served as TRB template. The sequencing input was blood. The source of these receptors is a human donor who had recovered from COVID-19.

This clonotype showed up many times. CDR3 protein: CASSYSIGWGETQYF. The DNA of the CDR3 is TGTGCCAGCAGTTACTCGATAGGTTGGGGGGAGACCCAGTACTTC. This sequence joins TRBV6-5 and TRBJ2-5, with D perhaps assigned TRBD1 or TRBD2 (5 bases each). Between the trimmed V and J ends, which lost 0 bases and 5 bases, there was a span of 13 bases. The CDR3 sequence is 15 residues long. Germline V CDR1 and CDR2: MNHEY, SVGAGI.

Only a few counts were recorded for this clonotype. The J gene is TRBJ1-5, the V gene TRBV6-2 or TRBV6-3, with D uncertain. Trimming took off 4 bases at V and 3 bases at J, with 13 bases between the two ends. The V gene's germline CDR1 is MNHEY and CDR2 SVGEGT. This CDR3 has 15 amino acids. The CDR3 nucleotides read TGTGCCAGCAGTTTATCCCCAGCCAACAATCAGCCCCAGCATTTT. Amino acids: CASSLSPANNQPQHF.

The count of this clonotype is one. One base away lies a much larger clone, so this may be a sequencing read error. The chain is built from TRBV12-3 or TRBV12-4 and TRBJ2-2; D uncertain. The CDR3 length is 15 residues. V gave up 6 bases and J gave up 5 bases, with 16 bases separating them. The CDR3 coding sequence is TGTGCCAGCAGGCAACTACAAAAACAGACCGGGGAGCTGTTTTTT. Translated: CASRQLQKQTGELFF.

The chain employs TRBV20-1 and TRBJ2-3; D perhaps matches TRBD1 (6 bases). V shed 1 base and J shed 3 bases, with 14 bases lying between them. This CDR3 spans 15 amino acids. The germline V gene has CDR1 DFQATT and CDR2 SNEGSKA (reference sequence). CDR3 loop: CSARATGLPTDTQYF. The CDR3 region has the DNA TGCAGTGCTAGAGCCACAGGGCTACCGACAGATACGCAGTATTTT.

This chain links TRBV6-2 or TRBV6-3 with TRBJ1-5; unclear D gene. This CDR3 region has 15 residues. Germline CDR1 and CDR2: MNHEY and SVGEGT. The V end was cut by 10 bases, the J end by 0 bases, with 16 bases between. CDR3 sequence reads: CATQFGGNSNQPQHF. DNA of the CDR3: TGTGCCACCCAGTTCGGAGGCAATAGCAATCAGCCCCAGCATTTT.

This clonotype is medium-sized in the sample. The chain combines TRBV6-5 with TRBJ2-7; D possibly corresponds to TRBD1 (6 bases). This CDR3 contains 16 residues. Germline V gives CDR1 MNHEY, CDR2 SVGAGI. The V gene lost 5 bases and the J gene lost 0 bases, with 17 bases spanning the gap. The CDR3 sequence is CASSPPTGFSSYEQYF. The CDR3 bases are TGTGCCAGCAGTCCTCCAACAGGGTTTAGCTCCTACGAGCAGTACTTC.

In its sample, this clonotype is medium-sized. The genes are TRBV6-1 and TRBJ2-2; D gene uncertain. V was clipped by 3 bases and J by 6 bases, with 8 bases between them. This CDR3 has 13 amino acids. Germline CDR1 and CDR2: MNHNS and SASEGT. The chain's CDR3 is CASSDREAGELFF. Written as DNA, the CDR3 is TGTGCCAGCAGTGATCGTGAGGCCGGGGAGCTGTTTTTT.

Comment on this clonotype: The junction departs from germline at one end; a sequencing error may be responsible. CDR3: CASSLSAGNYGYTF. DNA for the CDR3: TGTGCCAGCAGCTTATCTGCCGGGAACTATGGCTACACCTTC. This chain connects TRBV27 to TRBJ1-2; no firm D call. The CDR3 is made up of 14 amino acids. Germline V gene sequence: CDR1 MNHEY, CDR2 SMNVEV (reference sequence).

The table lists this clonotype with a few counts. The CDR3 spells CSATKLERTSNTGELFF. CDR3 sequence (DNA): TGCAGTGCTACCAAACTCGAGCGGACCTCGAACACCGGGGAGCTGTTTTTT. The chain has TRBV20-1 and TRBJ2-2, with a possible D match to TRBD2 (5 bases). The CDR3 spans 17 residues. V was clipped by 4 bases and J by 0 bases, with 18 bases between them. The germline V gene encodes CDR1 DFQATT and CDR2 SNEGSKA (reference sequence).

The chain combines TRBV7-2 with TRBJ2-1, with D tentatively TRBD2 (5 bases). The V end lost 3 bases, the J end lost 3 bases, and 12 bases lay between the germline ends. CDR3 length: 15 amino acids. Germline V gene data show CDR1 as SGHTA and CDR2 as FQGNSA. In nucleotides, the CDR3 is TGTGCCAGCAGCTTGGCGAGGGCCATCTACAATGAGCAGTTCTTC. Amino acids: CASSLARAIYNEQFF.

This clonotype qualifies as medium-sized (0.01 to 0.1%). This chain joins TRBV29-1 and TRBJ2-3, with 7 bases lining up with TRBD1. The CDR3 covers 14 residues. Germline CDR1 reads SQVTM; CDR2 reads ANQGSEA. The V and J ends lost 4 bases and 2 bases, in that order; junction bases with no gene match: 6. The CDR3 sequence is CSVATGVVTDTQYF. The CDR3 DNA is TGCAGCGTTGCTACAGGGGTGGTCACAGATACGCAGTATTTT.

This chain uses TRBV11-2 with TRBJ2-2; tentative D call: TRBD1 (6 bases). Germline loops: CDR1 SGHAT, CDR2 FQNNGV. Trimming removed 2 bases at V and 5 bases at J, with 9 bases between. This CDR3 spans 14 amino acids. The CDR3 bases are TGTGCCAGCAGCTTATTGCAGGGGACCGGGGAGCTGTTTTTT. This translates into CASSLLQGTGELFF.

The chain joins TRBV27 to TRBJ2-2, with a possible D match to TRBD1 (6 bases). CDR3 length: 13 residues. The germline V gene encodes CDR1 MNHEY and CDR2 SMNVEV (reference sequence). The V end was cut by 5 bases, the J end by 6 bases, with 10 bases between. CDR3 sequence: CASSTGLSGELFF. In nucleotides, the CDR3 is TGTGCCAGCAGTACAGGGTTGTCCGGGGAGCTGTTTTTT.

Relative to its sample, this clonotype is medium-sized. The rearrangement uses TRBV18 and TRBJ1-6; 7 bases match TRBD1. The germline V gene encodes CDR1 KGHSH and CDR2 LQKENI. Germline trimming cut 3 bases from V and 10 bases from J; bases unmatched to any gene: 6. The CDR3 sequence is 14 residues long. CDR3 sequence (DNA): TGTGCCAGCTCACCGGACAGGACGGGGTCACCCCTCCACTTT. This codes for CASSPDRTGSPLHF.

This clonotype was counted only a few times. The chain joins TRBV27 to TRBJ1-5, with TRBD1 matching 7 bases. Germline V CDR1 and CDR2: MNHEY, SMNVEV (reference sequence). This CDR3 has 13 amino acids. Trimming cost V 8 bases and J 1 base; bases outside gene matches: 2. The DNA of the CDR3 is TGTGCCAGCGGGGACAGAAGCAATCAGCCCCAGCATTTT. Residues: CASGDRSNQPQHF.

This clonotype occurred a few times. This chain connects TRBV18 to TRBJ1-3; no firm D call. The length of the CDR3 is 17 residues. Trimming stripped 4 bases from V and 5 bases from J, with 21 bases between. CDR1 and CDR2 (germline): KGHSH, LQKENI. CDR3 in DNA: TGTGCCAGCTCACTTAGTATGACAACGATGGATAGAAACACCATATATTTT. Translation gives CASSLSMTTMDRNTIYF.

This clonotype was detected only a few times. The CDR3: CASRRVMNTEAFF. CDR3 nucleotides: TGTGCCAGCAGAAGGGTTATGAACACTGAAGCTTTCTTT. This rearrangement joins TRBV6-6 to TRBJ1-1, with D unresolved. V gave up 6 bases and J gave up 0 bases, with 8 bases separating them. The CDR3 is 13 amino acids. CDR1 MNHNY and CDR2 SVGAGI come from the germline V gene (reference sequence).

This clonotype has a handful of counts. Here the CDR3 DNA reads TGTGCCTGGAGTGTAGGCTCGACAGGGGTCCCCTACGAGCAGTACTTC. Translating it yields CAWSVGSTGVPYEQYF. The chain has TRBV30 and TRBJ2-7; 8 nucleotides agree with TRBD1. After removal of 0 bases from V and 2 bases from J, the junction contained 9 bases not matched to a gene. CDR3 length equals 16 residues. The V gene's germline CDR1 is GTSNPN and CDR2 SVGIG (reference sequence).

CDR3 region: CSAKRELGYNEQFF. The CDR3, as DNA: TGCAGTGCTAAACGGGAGTTGGGTTACAATGAGCAGTTCTTC. The chain couples TRBV20-1 to TRBJ2-1; the D gene is possibly TRBD2 (6 bases). The V and J ends lost 4 bases and 4 bases respectively, with 14 bases between them. CDR1 DFQATT and CDR2 SNEGSKA come from the germline V gene (reference sequence). This CDR3 region has 14 residues.

This clonotype was found once. The CDR3 sequence is CASGGGPYNEQFF. For the CDR3, the DNA is TGTGCCAGCGGGGGGGGGCCCTACAATGAGCAGTTCTTC. The V call is TRBV27, the J call TRBJ2-1, with D possibly being TRBD2 (7 bases). Germline-derived CDR1 and CDR2 are MNHEY and SMNVEV (reference sequence). The ends were cut back, 8 bases at V and 2 bases at J, with 10 bases in the middle. This CDR3 comprises 13 residues.

This clonotype has more than one count but fewer than ten. The rearrangement joins TRBV30 to TRBJ2-7; no reliable D call. V was pared by 2 bases and J by 3 bases, with 11 bases between. Germline-derived CDR1 and CDR2 are GTSNPN and SVGIG (reference sequence). The length of the CDR3 is 13 residues. The CDR3 protein is CAWSPQPLYEQYF. CDR3 sequence (DNA): TGTGCCTGGAGTCCTCAACCCCTCTACGAGCAGTACTTC.

There are a few counts of this clonotype. CDR3 region: CATSSEGPHEQYF. Written as DNA, the CDR3 is TGTGCCACCAGCAGTGAGGGTCCCCACGAGCAGTACTTC. The chain combines TRBV15 with TRBJ2-7; possibly TRBD2 for D (5 bases). Trimming removed 3 bases from V and 5 bases from J, with 11 bases in between. CDR3 size: 13 residues. Germline V gene data show CDR1 as LNHNV and CDR2 as YYDKDF (reference sequence).